A selection of T cell receptor beta chains follows, all from one sample in a study of cytomegalovirus exposure and HLA in healthy donors. Using immunoSEQ multiplex PCR, the repertoire was profiled, and TCRdb retains in-frame clones only, with some absent. The data hold approximately 190,000 clones, with 70% to 85% observed a single time. The specimen was PBMCs. All receptors come from a man aged 35-49 years in good health and CMV-seropositive. CDR3s leave out the opening cysteine and the closing phenylalanine or tryptophan. D genes are given only for firm matches.

d_call | v_call | cdr3_aa
TRBD2 | TRBV4-3 | ASSQGLAGGGETQY
NA | TRBV19 | ASRRRGNQPQH
NA | TRBV9 | ASSVPGGDGYT
NA | TRBV11-1 | ASSYREQTQY
NA | TRBV5-4 | ASRRDLADQETQY
TRBD1 | TRBV6-1 | ASRYGTGQETQY
NA | TRBV5-1 | ASSTDPTGTDTQY
TRBD1 | TRBV12-5 | ASGSSDRGDGYT
TRBD1 | TRBV6-1 | ASSVDRGGNQPQH
TRBD2 | TRBV19 | ASSMTSGKMADTQY
TRBD2 | TRBV15 | ATSREVAGGNEQF
TRBD1 | TRBV6-6 | ASSPGQGRF
TRBD1 | TRBV19 | ASSIEFEGQGNQPQH
TRBD2 | TRBV6-5 | ASSKTSGRDNEQF
NA | TRBV5-6 | ASSLGEAAPVNEQF
TRBD2 | TRBV10-3 | AISERLAGDEQY
TRBD2 | TRBV4-1 | ASSQDASGSRREQY
TRBD2 | TRBV9 | ASTSGSPSGTGELF
NA | TRBV27 | ASSYVTGTPYEQY
TRBD1 | TRBV5-1 | ASSWDRGPYEQY
TRBD1 | TRBV27 | ASSLAGQGRETQY
NA | TRBV6-5 | ASRSTEDTQY
TRBD1 | TRBV2 | ASSPGTGLQRAF
NA | TRBV6-5 | ASSKPGINYGYT
TRBD2 | TRBV6-1 | ASSEGLAGGLETQY
TRBD1 | TRBV6-1 | ASSVPGQGLYQPQH
NA | TRBV21-1 | ASSKHPGGYT
NA | TRBV2 | ASSVTREQY
TRBD1 | TRBV13 | ASNPKGTGTREQY
TRBD1 | TRBV27 | ASSPDRSRVSPLH
TRBD1 | TRBV6-5 | ASSRATGDTEAF
NA | TRBV27 | ASSFRGRERETQY
TRBD1 | TRBV6-1 | ASSRTGAYEQY